This T cell receptor (beta chain) was retrieved from a study of metastatic and nonmetastatic thyroid tumors. In the study overall: For malignant and benign thyroid patients, tumor or nodule tissue and blood were the sources whose repertoires were compared. Overall study results and limits: Significantly greater TCR beta diversity was reportedly found in malignant thyroid tumors than in benign nodules (in blood and tumor).

No treatment of any kind had been given to any patient before thyroid surgery. Original analysis: Across clinicopathological groups, CDR3 differences served as the basis for building a distant-metastasis classifier for papillary thyroid cancer. TCRdb re-called the PCR reads through MiXCR. TCRdb, rather than the study authors, made the V and J calls. The sample has roughly 9,200 clones; over 12% are singletons. This clone qualifies as medium-sized (0.01 to 0.1%). Its antigen is undetermined. The origin of this receptor is a female donor with papillary thyroid cancer or a benign thyroid nodule (not recorded which). Some clones in this sample may be carry-over from other donors' samples. The specimen was blood.

CDR3 coding DNA: TGTGCCAGTACAGAAGATTCCTCTGGAAACACCATATATTTT. It yields the protein CASTEDSSGNTIYF. The chain joins TRBV19 to TRBJ1-3; D is unclear. V gave up 7 bases and J gave up 0 bases, with 10 bases separating them. The CDR3 is made up of 14 amino acids. In germline, CDR1 is LNHDA, CDR2 SQIVND (reference sequence).